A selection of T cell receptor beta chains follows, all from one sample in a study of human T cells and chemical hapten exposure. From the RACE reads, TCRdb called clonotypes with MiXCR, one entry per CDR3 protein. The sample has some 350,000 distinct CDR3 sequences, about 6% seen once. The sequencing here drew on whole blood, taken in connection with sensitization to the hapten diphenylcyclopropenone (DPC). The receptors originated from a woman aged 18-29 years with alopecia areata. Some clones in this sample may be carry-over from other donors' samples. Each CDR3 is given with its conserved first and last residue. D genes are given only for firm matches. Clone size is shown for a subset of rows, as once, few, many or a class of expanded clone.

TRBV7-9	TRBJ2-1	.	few	TGTGCCAGCAGCTTAACAACTACAAATGAGCAGTTCTTC	CASSLTTTNEQFF
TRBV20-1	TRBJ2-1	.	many	TGCAGTGCTAGTGAATCCCGCCGGGACGAATCCAATGAGCAGTTCTTC	CSASESRRDESNEQFF
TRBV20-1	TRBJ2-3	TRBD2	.	TGCAGTGCTAGGGTAGCGGGGGCTCGGAGAGATACGCAGTATTTT	CSARVAGARRDTQYF
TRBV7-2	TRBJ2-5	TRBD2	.	TGTGCCAGCAGCTTCCGTTTGTACCAGCGGGGCTCGGAGGCGACCCAGTACTTC	CASSFRLYQRGSEATQYF
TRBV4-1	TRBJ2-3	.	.	TGCGCCAGCAGCCAGCCGGGTGGGGGCACGCAGTATTTT	CASSQPGGGTQYF
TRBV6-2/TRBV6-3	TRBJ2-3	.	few	TGTGCCAGCAGCCGGACACCCCCAGATACGCAGTATTTT	CASSRTPPDTQYF
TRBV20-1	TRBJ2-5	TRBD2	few	TGCAGTGGCAAAGGACTAGCGGGGGGCCTCCAAGAGACCCAGTACTTC	CSGKGLAGGLQETQYF
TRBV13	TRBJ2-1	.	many	TGTGCCAGCAGCACTAGGGGGGACAATGAGCAGTTCTTC	CASSTRGDNEQFF
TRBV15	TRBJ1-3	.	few	TGTGCCACCAGCAGAGATCCGGGGGGCTCTGGAAACACCATATATTTT	CATSRDPGGSGNTIYF
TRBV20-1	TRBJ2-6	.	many	TGCAGTGCTAGTTCGCCGTTATCTGGGGCCAACGTCCTGACTTTC	CSASSPLSGANVLTF
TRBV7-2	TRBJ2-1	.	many	TGTGCCAGCAGCTTAACTGGGCTAGCTTTTGGGGGGCAGGGTGAGCAGTTCTTC	CASSLTGLAFGGQGEQFF
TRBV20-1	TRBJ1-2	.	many	TGCAGTGCTAGTGGGGCCGGGGAGTATGGCTACACCTTC	CSASGAGEYGYTF
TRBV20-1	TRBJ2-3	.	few	TGCAGTGCTAGAGACGGGGCAGATCACTACACAGATACGCAGTATTTT	CSARDGADHYTDTQYF
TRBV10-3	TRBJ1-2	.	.	TGTGCCATCAGTAGGGGGGATAACTATGGCTACACCTTC	CAISRGDNYGYTF
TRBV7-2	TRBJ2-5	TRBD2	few	TGTGCCAGCAGCTTAGCGAGCCTAGCGGGCCAAGAGACCCAGTACTTC	CASSLASLAGQETQYF
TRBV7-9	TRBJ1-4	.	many	TGTGCCAGCAGCTTAGCGGCCCCTATTGAGGAAAAACTGTTTTTT	CASSLAAPIEEKLFF
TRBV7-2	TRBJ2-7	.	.	TGTGCCAGCAGCTTAGTGGGTGCCGTTGGGTCCTACGAGCAGTACTTC	CASSLVGAVGSYEQYF
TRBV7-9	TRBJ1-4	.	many	TGTGCCAGCAGTCGAGGAGGGGGTGGAGAAAAACTGTTTTTT	CASSRGGGGEKLFF
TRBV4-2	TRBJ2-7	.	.	TGTGCCAGCAGCCAAGTTGGTACAGTCTCAGATTACGAGCAGTACTTC	CASSQVGTVSDYEQYF
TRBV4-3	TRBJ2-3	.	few	TGCGCCAGCAGCCCCCTGGGCCTAGCTTTGGATACGCAGTATTTT	CASSPLGLALDTQYF
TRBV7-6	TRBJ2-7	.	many	TGTGCCAGCAGCCGTGCCAATGGTGGCGGGTACGAGCAGTACTTC	CASSRANGGGYEQYF
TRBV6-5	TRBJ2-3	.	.	TGTGCCAGCAGCCTAGACAGTTCATCCACAGATACGCAGTATTTT	CASSLDSSSTDTQYF
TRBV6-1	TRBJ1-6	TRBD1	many	TGTGCCAGCAGTGAGCCGGGACAGGGTTATAATTCACCCCTCCACTTT	CASSEPGQGYNSPLHF
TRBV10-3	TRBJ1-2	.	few	TGTGCCATCAGTGAGTCCAACTATGGCTACACCTTC	CAISESNYGYTF
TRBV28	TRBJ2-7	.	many	TGTGCCAGCAGTTCACAGGGTATCAGGGCCGAGCAGTACTTC	CASSSQGIRAEQYF
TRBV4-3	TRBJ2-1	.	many	TGCGCCAGCAGCCGAGACCTAGAAAATGAGCAGTTCTTC	CASSRDLENEQFF
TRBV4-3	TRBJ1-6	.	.	TGCGCCAGCAGCCAAGATCAAGCCTGTAATTCACCCCTCCACTTT	CASSQDQACNSPLHF
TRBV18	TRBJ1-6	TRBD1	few	TGTGCCAGCTCACCTAGACAGGGGGCTGAGAATTCACCCCTCCACTTT	CASSPRQGAENSPLHF
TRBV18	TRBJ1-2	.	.	TGTGCCAGCTCCCGTATAGCGGGTTTCTCTGGCTACACCTTC	CASSRIAGFSGYTF
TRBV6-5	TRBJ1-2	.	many	TGTGCCAGCAGTCCCAGGACGTACTATGGCTACACCTTC	CASSPRTYYGYTF
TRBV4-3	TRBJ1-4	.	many	TGCGCCAGCAGCCAAGGGGACGTTCAGGGGGAAAAACTGTTTTTT	CASSQGDVQGEKLFF
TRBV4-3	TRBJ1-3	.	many	TGCGCCAGCAGCCAAGGGTCAGGGCCCGGAAACACCATATATTTT	CASSQGSGPGNTIYF
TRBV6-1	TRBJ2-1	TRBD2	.	TGTGCCAGCAACGGACTAGCGGGGTTCTATCTCAATGAGCAGTTCTTC	CASNGLAGFYLNEQFF
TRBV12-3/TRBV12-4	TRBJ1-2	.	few	TGTGCCAGCAGTTTAAACAGGGCTGGCTACACCTTC	CASSLNRAGYTF
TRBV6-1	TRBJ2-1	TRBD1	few	TGTGCCAGCAGTGGAGGACAGGGGGCCTACAATGAGCAGTTCTTC	CASSGGQGAYNEQFF
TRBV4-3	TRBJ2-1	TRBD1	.	TGCGCCAGCAGCCAAGGAGGGACAGGGGGCTCCTACAATGAGCAGTTCTTC	CASSQGGTGGSYNEQFF
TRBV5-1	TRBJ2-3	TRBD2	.	TGCGCCAGCAGCAGGGGACTAGACCCTAGCACAGATACGCAGTATTTT	CASSRGLDPSTDTQYF
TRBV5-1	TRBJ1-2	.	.	TGCGCCAGCAGCTTGGATGGGTACGATGGCTACACCTTC	CASSLDGYDGYTF
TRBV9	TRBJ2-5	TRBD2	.	TGTGCCAGCAGCGTGACTAGCGGGGGCCCTCAAGAGACCCAGTACTTC	CASSVTSGGPQETQYF
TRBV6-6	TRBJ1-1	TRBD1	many	TGTGCCAGCAGTTGGGGGACAGGGATCACTGAAGCTTTCTTT	CASSWGTGITEAFF
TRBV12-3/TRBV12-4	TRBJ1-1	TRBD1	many	TGTGCCAGCAGCCAGGGGGCGCTGACTGAAGCTTTCTTT	CASSQGALTEAFF
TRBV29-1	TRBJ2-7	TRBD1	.	TGCAGCGTTGTTCTACAGGGGTCCCACGAGCAGTACTTC	CSVVLQGSHEQYF
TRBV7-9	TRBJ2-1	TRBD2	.	TGTGCCAGCAGCTTAATGGGGACTAGCGATGAGCAGTTCTTC	CASSLMGTSDEQFF
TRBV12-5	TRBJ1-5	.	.	TGTGCTAGTGGGCCTGATTATAGCAATCAGCCCCAGCATTTT	CASGPDYSNQPQHF
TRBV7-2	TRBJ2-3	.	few	TGTGCCAGCAGCTTCTTCGGACTGACGGATACGCAGTATTTT	CASSFFGLTDTQYF
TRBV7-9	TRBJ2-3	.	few	TGTGCCAGCAGCAACCAGCAGGGGCCGCCGGGCACAGATACGCAGTATTTT	CASSNQQGPPGTDTQYF
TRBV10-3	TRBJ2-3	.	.	TGTGCCATCACCGGGGACACAGATACGCAGTATTTT	CAITGDTDTQYF
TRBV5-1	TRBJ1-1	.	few	TGCGCCAGCAGCTTGGTAGGACCGAATAAGAACACTGAAGCTTTCTTT	CASSLVGPNKNTEAFF
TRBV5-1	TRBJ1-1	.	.	TGCGCCAGCAGCTTGAGTGGGACGAGAAACACTGAAGCTTTCTTT	CASSLSGTRNTEAFF
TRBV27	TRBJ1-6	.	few	TGTGCCAGCAAGCATGACAGTGTTGGTCAAAATTCACCCCTCCACTTT	CASKHDSVGQNSPLHF
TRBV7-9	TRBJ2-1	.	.	TGTGCCAGCGGTATCAGGGGAAACAATGAGCAGTTCTTC	CASGIRGNNEQFF
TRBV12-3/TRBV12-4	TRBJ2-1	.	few	TGTGCCAGCAGTTTCCGTTCCGGTGAGCAGTTCTTC	CASSFRSGEQFF
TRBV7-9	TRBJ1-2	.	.	TGTGCCAGCGAAGGACGGGACACAAATAACTATGGCTACACCTTC	CASEGRDTNNYGYTF